The 16 T cell receptor beta chains below were found in one sample sequenced in a study of Ad26.COV2.S vaccination and SARS-CoV-2 variants. The treatment is: some 20 received Ad26.COV2.S at low or high dose, single or two shots; about 5 received placebo; per-sample allocation not given. The samples date from day 63 after the first vaccine or placebo injection. Profiling relied on immunoSEQ multiplex PCR, and the TCRdb table lists in-frame clones only, not all of them. The table lists some 420,000 clones, approximately 87% of them singletons, with less than 4% in the top ten. This specimen consisted of peripheral blood, obtained in a trial of Ad26.COV2.S vaccine versus placebo. All receptors derive from a person aged 18-65 years who received the Ad26.COV2.S COVID-19 vaccine or a placebo.

The gene calls are TRBV15 and TRBJ1-1, with 7 bases identical to TRBD1. Germline CDR1 and CDR2: LNHNV and YYDKDF (reference sequence). This CDR3 region has 14 residues. The junction had 4 bases not matched to a gene; V was cut back by 2 bases and J by 4 bases. The CDR3 DNA is TGTGCCACCAGCAGAAAGACAGGGCCCACTGAAGCTTTCTTT. Its translation is CATSRKTGPTEAFF.

The chain's CDR3 is CASSLTGTGERNTIYF. The CDR3 DNA is TGTGCCAGCAGCTTGACCGGGACAGGGGAGCGAAACACCATATATTTT. V gene TRBV7-8 combines with J gene TRBJ1-3; 10 positions agree with TRBD1. Germline lookup yields CDR1 SGHVS and CDR2 FQNEAQ. The CDR3 covers 16 residues. Unmatched junction bases numbered 7, after V lost 3 bases and J lost 5 bases.

The genes are TRBV3-1 (or the pseudogene TRBV3-2) and TRBJ1-5, with D tentatively TRBD1 (5 bases). Trimming cost V 9 bases and J 5 bases, with 17 bases left between them. The germline V gene has CDR1 LGHDT and CDR2 YNNKEL (reference sequence). The CDR3 spans 14 residues. In nucleotides, the CDR3 is TGTGCCAGTCCTGGACACCTTTGGCATCAGCCCCAGCATTTT. Translated, it gives CASPGHLWHQPQHF.

V gene TRBV5-4 combines with J gene TRBJ2-7; D might be TRBD2 (6 bases). In germline, CDR1 is SGHNT, CDR2 YYREEE (reference sequence). CDR3 length: 12 residues. Between the trimmed V and J ends, which lost 1 base and 6 bases, there was a span of 8 bases. CDR3 region: CASSLMGGEQYF. DNA of the CDR3: TGTGCCAGCAGCTTGATGGGGGGCGAGCAGTACTTC.

The chain combines TRBV7-8 with TRBJ1-5, with a tentative D call TRBD1 (5 bases). The V end lost 1 base, the J end lost 6 bases, and 10 bases lay between the germline ends. This CDR3 is built from 14 residues. Germline CDR1 reads SGHVS; CDR2 reads FQNEAQ. The CDR3 DNA reads as TGTGCCAGCAGCTTAGGCAGGGAGGGTCAGCCCCAGCATTTT. This encodes CASSLGREGQPQHF.

This clone was counted between two and nine times. This sequence joins TRBV7-8 and TRBJ2-5; 7 bases match TRBD2. Trimming at V came to 5 bases and at J to 2 bases, leaving 5 bases not matched to a gene. From germline, CDR1 is SGHVS and CDR2 FQNEAQ. The CDR3 loop spans 14 amino acids. In DNA form, the CDR3 reads TGTGCCAGCAGCGAGGGGACTACTCAAGAGACCCAGTACTTC. This sequence encodes CASSEGTTQETQYF.

The rearrangement links TRBV5-5 to TRBJ1-5; a possible D gene is TRBD1 (5 bases). The CDR3 length is 16 residues. Germline V gives CDR1 SGHKS, CDR2 YYEKEE (reference sequence). V dropped 3 bases and J dropped 5 bases, with 18 bases sitting between them. CDR3 nucleotides: TGTGCCAGCAGCTCCGTAGCCGGGACCAGAGATCAGCCCCAGCATTTT. As protein: CASSSVAGTRDQPQHF.

About this clone: The junction differs from germline at one of its ends, possibly a read error. The V call is TRBV6-2 or TRBV6-3, the J call TRBJ1-5, with D unclear. The germline gives CDR1 MNHEY, CDR2 SVGEGT. The CDR3 is 15 residues long. This chain's CDR3 is CAGSYLGSGNQPQHF. The CDR3 DNA reads TGTGCCGGCAGTTACCTGGGATCAGGCAATCAGCCCCAGCATTTT.

This clone was observed once. The chain carries TRBV4-1 and TRBJ1-1; the D gene is possibly TRBD1 (5 bases). V dropped 4 bases and J dropped 2 bases, with 8 bases sitting between them. Germline loops: CDR1 MGHRA, CDR2 YSYEKL. The CDR3 has 13 residues. Written as DNA, the CDR3 is TGCGCCAGCAGCCCGACAGCTAACACTGAAGCTTTCTTT. It specifies CASSPTANTEAFF.

This clone was counted between two and nine times. V and J are TRBV11-2 and TRBJ2-6; unclear D gene. In germline, CDR1 is SGHAT, CDR2 FQNNGV. The germline V and J ends were trimmed by 5 bases and 0 bases, with 8 bases remaining between them. The CDR3 has 15 amino acids. Here the CDR3 DNA reads TGTGCCAGCAGCCCCGAACGCTCTGGGGCCAACGTCCTGACTTTC. Translated, it gives CASSPERSGANVLTF. The full variable domain, completed using reference TRBV11-2 and TRBJ2-6, is EAGVAQSPRYKIIEKRQSVAFWCNPISGHATLYWYQQILGQGPKLLIQFQNNGVVDDSQLPKDRFSAERLKGVDSTLKIQPAKLEDSAVYLCASSPERSGANVLTFGAGSRLTVL.

This clone was observed a single time. The gene calls are TRBV11-2 and TRBJ1-2; D unclear. Germline CDR1 reads SGHAT; CDR2 reads FQNNGV. Trimming removed 1 base at V and 3 bases at J, with 18 bases between. This CDR3 region has 17 residues. The CDR3 is CASSLVEWTEGDYGYTF. In nucleotides, the CDR3 is TGTGCCAGCAGCTTAGTGGAGTGGACGGAGGGAGACTATGGCTACACCTTC.

The V and J genes are TRBV3-1 (or the pseudogene TRBV3-2) and TRBJ2-5; 7 bases map to TRBD2. Germline values: CDR1 LGHDT, CDR2 YNNKEL (reference sequence). There are 17 residues in the CDR3. The J segment lost 5 bases and the V segment lost 2 bases, leaving 14 bases of the junction unmatched. CDR3 sequence reads: CASSQQVGRGTRETQYF. The CDR3 DNA is TGTGCCAGCAGCCAACAGGTCGGGCGGGGGACCCGCGAGACCCAGTACTTC.

The chain is built from TRBV7-9 and TRBJ2-7; D uncertain. The ends were cut back, 3 bases at V and 2 bases at J, with 11 bases in the middle. Germline assignment: CDR1 SEHNR and CDR2 FQNEAQ (reference sequence). CDR3 length: 14 amino acids. The CDR3 DNA is TGTGCCAGCAGCTTTTCGATTCCCCCCTACGAGCAGTACTTC. This encodes CASSFSIPPYEQYF.

This clone has just a few counts. The rearrangement joins TRBV3-1 (or the pseudogene TRBV3-2) to TRBJ1-4, with a possible D match to TRBD1 (5 bases). CDR3 size: 12 residues. With 1 base removed from V and 10 bases from J, the gap between germline ends came to 7 bases. Germline lookup yields CDR1 LGHDT and CDR2 YNNKEL (reference sequence). The CDR3, as DNA: TGTGCCAGCAGCCAAGGGGGGAGAAAACTGTTTTTT. Its protein is CASSQGGRKLFF.

This sequence joins TRBV7-2 and TRBJ1-6; D is unclear. Germline V gene lookup returns CDR1 SGHTA and CDR2 FQGNSA. This CDR3 is 14 amino acids long. Trimming removed 1 base from V and 9 bases from J, with 10 bases in between. CDR3 amino acids: CASSLEGAISPLHF. As DNA, the CDR3 is TGTGCCAGCAGCTTAGAAGGTGCTATTTCACCCCTCCACTTT.

The chain combines TRBV11-2 with TRBJ2-5; D is unclear. The CDR3 extends over 16 amino acids. The germline V and J ends were trimmed by 8 bases and 5 bases, with 24 bases remaining between them. CDR1 is SGHAT, CDR2 FQNNGV, per germline. The CDR3, as DNA: TGTGCCAGCCTAAGAGGTCCGCGGACCCAACGGGAGACCCAGTACTTC. Its translation is CASLRGPRTQRETQYF.